This TCR beta chain was obtained from a study of blood T cells in healthy people across ages (dated by TCRdb to 2014 to 2015). For the study in its entirety: In model experiments, template switching captured about one uniquely barcoded TCR beta cDNA molecule for every two T cells. Donors of different ages were randomly distributed across sequencing lanes to avoid experimental bias. The donors were divided into four age groups: young (average approximately 15 years), middle-aged (about 41), aged (approximately 62) and long-lived (about 80). Using the same blood draw, the study looked at two additional independent replicas of 1 million unique cDNA reads for two donors, one aged 18 to 30 and the other aged 80 or older. The study measured age-related changes in TCR beta repertoire diversity using deep sequencing normalized with unique cDNA molecular identifiers. The full study reports these points: Compared with the aged group, more naive CD4+ T cells, fewer expanded clones and increased TCR diversity were shown by the long-lived group, suggesting age selection. Observed TCR beta diversity correlated strongly with the percentage of naive T cells measured by flow cytometry. The CMV infection status of donors was not known, potentially confounding age-related changes in expanded clonotypes. Estimates of total diversity based on one million sequenced T cells were considered lower bounds and underestimates. Since profiling was done on bulk unsorted PBMCs, naive and antigen-experienced compartments could not be conclusively compared. Observed TCR beta diversity per million T cells fell roughly linearly with age, and a significant reduction was already apparent by age roughly 40.

About this clonotype: Its cognate antigen has yet to be identified. No base quality information exists; no much larger clone differs at one position.

To prepare the library, 5' RACE was applied. Sequenced using an Illumina HiSeq 2500. A second 7 to 11 cycle PCR used a sample-barcoded 5' primer and a J-beta primer mix. A template-switch 5' adaptor carrying 12 random nucleotides introduced a unique molecular identifier onto each TCR beta cDNA molecule. Each sample yielded at least 3 million CDR3-containing paired-end reads. All of the RNA was converted into first-strand cDNA using the Mint cDNA synthesis kit, with a TRBC-specific oligonucleotide serving as the primer. All cDNA was treated with uracil-DNA glycosylase and then went through a first 18-cycle PCR with the universal primers M1SS and BC2_uni_R. As for the original processing: For normalization, 1 million high-quality reads were randomly selected from each sample, with every read carrying a distinct molecular identifier. Reads with shared molecular identifiers were discarded instead of being binned into consensus sequences. CDR3 identification, clonotype clustering and error correction used MiTCR with a Q25 quality threshold and the strictest error-elimination algorithm. A nonparametric unseen species model using Euler transformation provided a lower-bound estimate of total TCR beta diversity. TCRdb handled the public reads itself, with Q25 trimming in fastp and clone calling in MiXCR, and kept productive beta chains. CDR3 protein duplicates are merged, each entry listing the most common genes and DNA. These V and J calls derive from TCRdb rather than the authors' analysis. The sample table shows about 1.8 million distinct CDR3 sequences, and about 49% are seen once. The ten most abundant clones make up about 2.1% of the sample.

The germline V gene (reference sequence) yields MNHEY for CDR1 and SMNVEV for CDR2. The CDR3 sequence holds 15 residues, the cysteine and phenylalanine included. The sequence is cut down to CDR3 DNA, 45 bases in frame from base 1. V lost 5 bases and J lost 7 bases; the stretch between them is 15 bases long. Systemically healthy Caucasian individuals from Russia, 35 to 50 in total and aged about 6 to 95 years, were included as donors. Each donor gave 9.5 to 10 milliliters of peripheral blood, drawn into EDTA-treated Vacutainer tubes. PBMCs were isolated by Ficoll-Paque density-gradient centrifugation, with at least 6.5 million obtained per sample. Trizol reagent was used to extract total RNA from the PBMCs, yielding at least 6 micrograms per sample. Naive CD45RAhigh/CD27high T cell percentages were measured by flow cytometry on a PBMC aliquot from every donor.

This clonotype originated in a woman aged 40 to 50 in good health. Sequencing was carried out using blood. The chain employs TRBV27 and TRBJ1-6; possibly the D gene is TRBD1, per 6 matching bases. The DNA sequence is given as TGTGCCAGCAGTGCCACAGGGAATTACAATTCACCCCTCCACTTT. The encoded protein is CASSATGNYNSPLHF.